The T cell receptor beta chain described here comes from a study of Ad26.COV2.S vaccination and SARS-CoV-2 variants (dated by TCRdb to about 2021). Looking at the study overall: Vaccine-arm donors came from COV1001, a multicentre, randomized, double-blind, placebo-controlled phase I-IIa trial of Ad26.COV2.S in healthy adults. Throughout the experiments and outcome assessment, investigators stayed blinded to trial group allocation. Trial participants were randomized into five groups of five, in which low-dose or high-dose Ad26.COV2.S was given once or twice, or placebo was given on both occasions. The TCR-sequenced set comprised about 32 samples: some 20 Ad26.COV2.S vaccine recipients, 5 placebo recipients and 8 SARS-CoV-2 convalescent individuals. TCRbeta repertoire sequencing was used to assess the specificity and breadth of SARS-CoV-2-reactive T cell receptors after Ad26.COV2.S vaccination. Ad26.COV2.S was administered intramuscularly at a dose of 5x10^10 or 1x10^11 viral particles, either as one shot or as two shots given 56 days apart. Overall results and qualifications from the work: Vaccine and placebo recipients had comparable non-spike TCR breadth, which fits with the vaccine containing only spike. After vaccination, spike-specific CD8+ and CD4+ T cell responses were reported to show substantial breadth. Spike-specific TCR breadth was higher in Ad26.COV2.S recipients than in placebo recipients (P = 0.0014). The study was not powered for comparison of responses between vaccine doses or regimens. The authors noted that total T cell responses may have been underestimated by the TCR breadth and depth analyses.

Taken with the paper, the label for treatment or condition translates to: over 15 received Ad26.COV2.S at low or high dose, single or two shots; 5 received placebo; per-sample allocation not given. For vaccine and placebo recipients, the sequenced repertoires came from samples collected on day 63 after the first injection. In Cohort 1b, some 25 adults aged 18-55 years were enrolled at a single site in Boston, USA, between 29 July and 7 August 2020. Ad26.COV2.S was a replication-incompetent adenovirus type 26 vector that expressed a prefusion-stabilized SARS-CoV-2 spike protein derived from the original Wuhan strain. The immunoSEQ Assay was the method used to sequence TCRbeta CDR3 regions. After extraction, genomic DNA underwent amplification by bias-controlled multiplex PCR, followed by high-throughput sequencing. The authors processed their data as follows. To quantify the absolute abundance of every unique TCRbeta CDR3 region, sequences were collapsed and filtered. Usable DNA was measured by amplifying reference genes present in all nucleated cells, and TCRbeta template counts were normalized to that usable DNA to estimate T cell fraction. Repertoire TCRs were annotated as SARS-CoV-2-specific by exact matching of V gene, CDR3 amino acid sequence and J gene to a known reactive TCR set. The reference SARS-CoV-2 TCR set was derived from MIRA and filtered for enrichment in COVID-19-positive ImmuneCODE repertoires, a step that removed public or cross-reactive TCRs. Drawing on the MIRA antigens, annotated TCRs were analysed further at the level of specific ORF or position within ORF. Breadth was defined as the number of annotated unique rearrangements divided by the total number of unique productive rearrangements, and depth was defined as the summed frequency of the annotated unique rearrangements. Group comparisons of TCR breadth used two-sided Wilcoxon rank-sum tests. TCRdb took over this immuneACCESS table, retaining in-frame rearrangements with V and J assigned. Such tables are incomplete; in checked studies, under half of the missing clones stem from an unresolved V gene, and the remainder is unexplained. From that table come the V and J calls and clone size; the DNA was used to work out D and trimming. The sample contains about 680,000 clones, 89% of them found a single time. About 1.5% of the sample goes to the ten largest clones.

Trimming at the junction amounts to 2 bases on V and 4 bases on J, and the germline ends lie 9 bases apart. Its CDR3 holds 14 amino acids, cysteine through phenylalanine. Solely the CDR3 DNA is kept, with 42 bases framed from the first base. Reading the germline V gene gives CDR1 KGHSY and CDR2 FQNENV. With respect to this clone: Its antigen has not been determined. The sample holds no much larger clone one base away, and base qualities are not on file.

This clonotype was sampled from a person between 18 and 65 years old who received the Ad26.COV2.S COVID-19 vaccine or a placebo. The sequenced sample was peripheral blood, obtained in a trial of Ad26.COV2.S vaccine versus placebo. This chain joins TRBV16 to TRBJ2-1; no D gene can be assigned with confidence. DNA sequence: TGTGCCAGCAGCCAACAGAACCCATACAATGAGCAGTTCTTC. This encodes CASSQQNPYNEQFF.